The clone carrying this T cell receptor beta chain appeared many times. These data are taken from a study of T-cell reconstitution after alpha-beta-depleted transplantation in children. The authors prepared the TCRbeta library with unique molecular identifiers. Using its own MiXCR run on the PCR reads, TCRdb lists one record per CDR3 protein. The data hold around 400,000 distinct CDR3 sequences, with roughly 21% observed a single time. V was clipped by 4 bases and J by 0 bases, with 13 bases between them. Germline-derived CDR1 and CDR2 are LGHNA and YNFKEQ. The CDR3 loop spans 15 amino acids. This chain links TRBV4-2 with TRBJ2-7; D ambiguous. The sequences come from PBMCs from the stem cell graft donor, collected from the stem cell graft. The TCR sequence derives from a human donor who donated a stem cell graft to a child with acute myeloid leukemia. The CDR3 DNA sequence: TGTGCCAGCAGCCCCGTAGCAGAGAGCTCCTACGAGCAGTACTTC. Its protein is CASSPVAESSYEQYF.